Listed here is a single T cell receptor (beta chain). Its antigen is undetermined. These data come from a study of graft-versus-host responses after intestinal transplantation. Points from the study as a whole: GvH clone levels peaked in circulation, and this peak was associated with early post-transplant HvG declines.

V lost 4 bases, J lost 0 bases, and 25 bases lay in between. Germline CDR1 SGHRS, CDR2 YFSETQ. The CDR3 covers 19 residues. Only in-frame clones appear in the TCRdb table, and some are missing; sequencing was by immunoSEQ multiplex PCR. Of 37,000 or so clones in the sample, less than 95% were seen once. Sequenced here: PBMCs, sampled approximately 310 days after intestinal transplant. This receptor was taken from a human patient who received an intestinal transplant, so some T cells may come from the graft donor. The chain carries TRBV5-1 and TRBJ1-2; maybe TRBD1 (5 bases). This CDR3 reads CASSPSPGTVGGPNYGYTF. The DNA for the CDR3 is TGCGCCAGCAGCCCCTCCCCCGGGACCGTCGGCGGACCTAACTATGGCTACACCTTC.